The rows below give T cell receptor beta chains drawn from one sample of a study of human T cells and chemical hapten exposure. TCRdb re-called the RACE reads with MiXCR, one entry per CDR3 protein. This table has roughly 200,000 distinct CDR3 sequences, about 25% appearing once. This specimen consisted of whole blood, obtained in connection with sensitization to the hapten diphenylcyclopropenone (DPC). These receptor sequences come from a woman in her forties with alopecia areata. Some clones in this sample may be carry-over from other donors' samples. Each CDR3 is given with its conserved first and last residue. Clone size is not always given. Where it is, it says once, few, many or a class for expanded clones.

v_call	j_call	clone_size	cdr3_aa
TRBV20-1	TRBJ1-2	.	CSARSGDYGYTF
TRBV28	TRBJ1-2	.	CASSSTRTEYGYTF
TRBV12-3/TRBV12-4	TRBJ1-3	few	CASSPGTFSGNTIYF
TRBV4-3	TRBJ2-7	few	CASSQAVWTSGLSYEQYF
TRBV6-5	TRBJ1-1	.	CASSYAGTANTEAFF
TRBV12-3/TRBV12-4	TRBJ1-1	.	CASSNRGQGEAFF
TRBV6-6	TRBJ2-5	.	CASAGARGETQYF
TRBV27	TRBJ2-7	few	CATSRTGSYEQYF
TRBV4-3	TRBJ2-5	.	CASSQGSKAKETQYF
TRBV25-1	TRBJ2-2	.	CASSGGLAGTGELFF
TRBV7-9	TRBJ1-1	few	CATRATEAFF
TRBV30	TRBJ2-3	few	CAWSREGITDTQYF
TRBV7-2	TRBJ2-3	.	CASSFASGRTDTQYF
TRBV11-2	TRBJ1-6	.	CASSLISGGSPLHF
TRBV7-2	TRBJ2-7	.	CASSLGLMPYEQYF
TRBV7-2	TRBJ2-2	few	CASSPGQGPGELFF
TRBV12-3/TRBV12-4	TRBJ1-4	.	CASTPGQLEKLFF
TRBV10-3	TRBJ2-6	few	CAISGLEGLGGANVLTF
TRBV5-1	TRBJ1-2	few	CASSLQGGGSYGYTF
TRBV7-2	TRBJ2-4	.	CASSPDRAKNIQYF
TRBV6-2/TRBV6-3	TRBJ2-7	.	CASRTSGYYEQYF
TRBV24-1	TRBJ2-1	few	CATSDTSGSGSYNEQFF
TRBV18	TRBJ1-5	few	CASSSLAGAAQPQHF
TRBV6-2/TRBV6-3	TRBJ1-1	.	CASSYSGRGNTEAFF
TRBV28	TRBJ1-5	few	CASRWLSNQPQHF